Each of the 24 T cell receptor beta chains below was sequenced from the same sample in a study of OX40 agonist ivuxolimab in advanced cancers. TCRdb's table, derived via immunoSEQ multiplex PCR, lists solely in-frame clones and lacks some. The sample records roughly 24,000 clones, around 83% being singletons. The specimen was CD4+ or CD8+ T cells sorted from blood, collected in a trial of the OX40 agonist ivuxolimab. All receptors come from an adult with an advanced solid tumor such as melanoma, head and neck, liver or kidney cancer.

The chain couples TRBV21-1 to TRBJ2-7; TRBD1 is the table's D call and was not checked against the DNA. TRBV21-1 is assigned pseudogene status. The CDR3 length is 17 residues. The CDR3 DNA follows: TGTGCCAGCAGCGGGACAGCCGGAGACGGGATTCCCTACGAGCAGTACTTC. As protein: CASSGTAGDGIPYEQYF.

V usage is TRBV2 and J usage is TRBJ2-1; D is unclear. V was pared by 4 bases and J by 7 bases, with 11 bases between. The CDR3 consists of 13 residues. CDR1 is SNHLY and CDR2 is FYNNEI in the germline V gene. CDR3 region: CASSASPANEQFF. CDR3 nucleotide sequence: TGTGCCAGCAGTGCCTCTCCGGCGAATGAGCAGTTCTTC.

The chain links TRBV4-3 to TRBJ2-5, with a tentative D call TRBD1 (5 bases). The CDR3 spans 14 residues. Trimming took off 2 bases at V and 5 bases at J, with 12 bases between the two ends. Per the germline V gene, CDR1 is LGHNA and CDR2 is YSLEER. CDR3 in DNA: TGCGCCAGCAGCCAAAGGGGCTCCGGGGAGACCCAGTACTTC. It codes for CASSQRGSGETQYF.

This chain connects TRBV9 to TRBJ2-3; 10 nucleotides agree with TRBD2. The CDR3 is 17 residues long. Germline CDR1 and CDR2: SGDLS and YYNGEE. V trimming: 5 bases; J trimming: 6 bases; junction bases outside the gene matches: 15. The CDR3 region is CASSPTFSGGARDTQYF. The CDR3 DNA follows: TGTGCCAGCAGTCCCACTTTCAGCGGGGGGGCCCGCGATACGCAGTATTTT.

This clone was counted a few times. The chain carries TRBV2 and TRBJ1-5; 7 bases map to TRBD1. Unmatched junction bases numbered 4, after V lost 2 bases and J lost 6 bases. This CDR3 region has 14 residues. CDR1 is SNHLY and CDR2 is FYNNEI in the germline V gene. The CDR3 is CASSESTGSQPQHF. CDR3 nucleotides: TGTGCCAGCAGTGAATCGACAGGGAGTCAGCCCCAGCATTTT.

This clone occurred a few times. The chain has TRBV19 and TRBJ1-5; D gene uncertain. Germline-derived CDR1 and CDR2 are LNHDA and SQIVND (reference sequence). Trimming cost V 3 bases and J 0 bases, with 9 bases left between them. CDR3 length equals 15 residues. CDR3: CASSMKSYSNQPQHF. CDR3 bases: TGTGCCAGTAGTATGAAAAGCTATAGCAATCAGCCCCAGCATTTT.

A single count supports this clone. The chain carries TRBV25-1 and TRBJ2-4, with TRBD1 identical over 7 bases. Unmatched junction bases numbered 13, after V lost 5 bases and J lost 9 bases. The germline CDR1 and CDR2 sequences are MGHDK and SYGVNS. The CDR3 loop spans 15 amino acids. CDR3 region: CASSRWTGPGGIQYF. The CDR3 nucleotides are TGTGCCAGCAGTCGATGGACAGGCCCGGGCGGCATTCAGTACTTC.

This sequence joins TRBV29-1 and TRBJ2-2; TRBD1 or TRBD2 may be the D gene (6 bases each). CDR3 length equals 13 residues. V lost 4 bases to trimming and J lost 4 bases, with 10 bases between them. CDR1 and CDR2 from the germline V gene are SQVTM and ANQGSEA. CDR3 nucleotide sequence: TGCAGCGTTGTAGAGGGGGGCACCGGGGAGCTGTTTTTT. Amino acid sequence: CSVVEGGTGELFF.

This clone was recorded a few times. The rearrangement joins TRBV5-1 to TRBJ1-1; D not certain. Trimming took 0 bases from V and 7 from J, leaving 16 bases between them. CDR1 and CDR2 (germline): SGHRS, YFSETQ. CDR3 length: 15 amino acids. The CDR3 here is CASSLGTYLVDEAFF. Here the CDR3 DNA reads TGCGCCAGCAGCTTGGGGACCTATTTGGTGGATGAAGCTTTCTTT. Together with reference TRBV5-1 and TRBJ1-1, the CDR3 gives the full variable domain: KAGVTQTPRYLIKTRGQQVTLSCSPISGHRSVSWYQQTPGQGLQFLFEYFSETQRNKGNFPGRFSGRQFSNSRSEMNVSTLELGDSALYLCASSLGTYLVDEAFFGQGTRLTVV.

V usage is TRBV7-9 and J usage is TRBJ2-2; the D is unclear. Germline V gives CDR1 SEHNR, CDR2 FQNEAQ (reference sequence). This CDR3 is 13 amino acids long. V shed 4 bases and J shed 2 bases, with 5 bases lying between them. In DNA, the CDR3 is TGTGCCAGCAGCTCAGTTAACACCGGGGAGCTGTTTTTT. Its protein is CASSSVNTGELFF. Combining the CDR3 with reference TRBV7-9 and TRBJ2-2 gives the whole variable domain DTGVSQNPRHKITKRGQNVTFRCDPISEHNRLYWYRQTLGQGPEFLTYFQNEAQLEKSRLLSDRFSAERPKGSFSTLEIQRTEQGDSAMYLCASSSVNTGELFFGEGSRLTVL.

V and J are TRBV13 and TRBJ1-1; D is ambiguous. V lost 5 bases to trimming and J lost 4 bases, with 14 bases between them. This CDR3 comprises 14 residues. Germline V lookup: CDR1 PRHDT, CDR2 FYEKMQ (reference sequence). The CDR3 reads CASSLGVGGTEAFF. As DNA, the CDR3 is TGTGCCAGCAGCCTCGGGGTCGGTGGCACTGAAGCTTTCTTT.

The rearrangement uses TRBV11-3 and TRBJ2-7; the match to TRBD2 covers 11 bases. With 5 bases clipped from V and 6 bases from J, the junction kept 9 bases outside the gene matches. The germline gives CDR1 SGHNT, CDR2 YENEEA. CDR3 size: 15 residues. The CDR3: CASSQTSGASREQYF. The CDR3 region has the DNA TGTGCCAGCAGCCAGACTAGCGGGGCCTCTCGCGAGCAGTACTTC.

This clone was seen a single time. Here the CDR3 reads CASSDEGGTGELFF. Here the CDR3 DNA reads TGTGCCAGCAGTGACGAGGGCGGCACCGGGGAGCTGTTTTTT. The chain is built from TRBV6-4 and TRBJ2-2; D is perhaps TRBD2 (5 bases). CDR1 MRHNA and CDR2 SNTAGT come from the germline V gene. CDR3 length equals 14 residues. V gave up 2 bases and J gave up 4 bases, with 8 bases separating them.

The V gene is TRBV6-5, the J gene TRBJ1-4, with D unclear. Trimming took 6 bases from V and 8 from J, leaving 16 bases between them. The CDR3 length is 14 residues. CDR1 and CDR2 from the germline V gene are MNHEY and SVGAGI. The CDR3 DNA is TGTGCCAGCAGCCGGGCCATCCTTCGAGAAAAACTGTTTTTT. Its translation: CASSRAILREKLFF.

The chain combines TRBV15 with TRBJ1-2; maybe TRBD1 (5 bases). Germline V CDR1 and CDR2: LNHNV, YYDKDF (reference sequence). V lost 2 bases, J lost 3 bases, and 13 bases lay in between. The CDR3 consists of 15 residues. CDR3 loop: CATSRTGTDYYGYTF. CDR3 DNA: TGTGCCACCAGCAGAACCGGGACGGACTACTATGGCTACACCTTC.

The gene calls are TRBV7-9 and TRBJ2-3, with D perhaps matching TRBD1 (6 bases). The CDR3 is made up of 15 amino acids. V was cut by 5 bases and J by 3 bases, with 15 bases left in between. Germline V CDR1 and CDR2: SEHNR, FQNEAQ (reference sequence). The CDR3 nucleotides read TGTGCCAGCAGCCGCCAACAGGGTTTTACAGATACGCAGTATTTT. Its protein is CASSRQQGFTDTQYF.

This chain uses TRBV5-4 with TRBJ2-3; D call uncertain. CDR3 length: 11 amino acids. Trimming took off 5 bases at V and 4 bases at J, with 5 bases between the two ends. The germline V gene encodes CDR1 SGHNT and CDR2 YYREEE (reference sequence). CDR3 residues: CASRVADTQYF. The DNA for the CDR3 is TGTGCCAGCAGGGTAGCAGATACGCAGTATTTT. The complete variable domain, with remaining parts taken from reference TRBV5-4 and TRBJ2-3, reads ETGVTQSPTHLIKTRGQQVTLRCSSQSGHNTVSWYQQALGQGPQFIFQYYREEENGRGNFPPRFSGLQFPNYSSELNVNALELDDSALYLCASRVADTQYFGPGTRLTVL.

In this sample, this clone turned up once. The chain joins TRBV30 to TRBJ2-5; D perhaps matches TRBD2 (5 bases). Germline CDR1 reads GTSNPN; CDR2 reads SVGIG (reference sequence). The CDR3 runs 12 residues. CDR3 sequence: CAGEGRMGTQYF. CDR3 nucleotide sequence: TGTGCTGGCGAGGGCCGAATGGGGACCCAGTACTTC.

The chain recombines TRBV5-4 with TRBJ2-5, with TRBD1 matching over 10 bases. Trimming removed 3 bases from V and 4 bases from J; junction bases left unmatched: 6. Germline lookup yields CDR1 SGHNT and CDR2 YYREEE (reference sequence). The CDR3 covers 15 residues. CDR3 in amino acids: CASSSGTGVRETQYF. CDR3 nucleotide sequence: TGTGCCAGCAGCTCCGGGACAGGGGTTCGAGAGACCCAGTACTTC.

The chain is built from TRBV5-4 and TRBJ2-3; D is undetermined. V was cut by 0 bases and J by 5 bases, with 13 bases left in between. This CDR3 comprises 15 residues. From germline, CDR1 is SGHNT and CDR2 YYREEE (reference sequence). CDR3 loop: CASSLAGGAGDTQYF. In DNA, the CDR3 is TGTGCCAGCAGCTTGGCCGGTGGAGCAGGAGATACGCAGTATTTT. The full variable domain, in which reference TRBV5-4 and TRBJ2-3 provide the parts outside the CDR3, is ETGVTQSPTHLIKTRGQQVTLRCSSQSGHNTVSWYQQALGQGPQFIFQYYREEENGRGNFPPRFSGLQFPNYSSELNVNALELDDSALYLCASSLAGGAGDTQYFGPGTRLTVL.

The rearrangement links TRBV7-2 to TRBJ2-6; 10 nucleotides align to TRBD1. The CDR3 covers 16 residues. The junction had 9 bases not matched to a gene; V was cut back by 10 bases and J by 3 bases. Germline V gene data show CDR1 as SGHTA and CDR2 as FQGNSA. DNA for the CDR3: TGTGCCACCCGGGACAGGGGAACATTTGGGGCCAACGTCCTGACTTTC. Amino acid sequence: CATRDRGTFGANVLTF.

CDR3 sequence reads: CASGSLAGVYEQYF. CDR3 DNA sequence: TGTGCCAGCGGCTCCTTAGCGGGAGTCTACGAGCAGTACTTC. This sequence joins TRBV27 and TRBJ2-7; 9 nucleotides match TRBD2. CDR1 is MNHEY and CDR2 is SMNVEV in the germline V gene (reference sequence). After removal of 8 bases from V and 3 bases from J, the junction contained 8 bases not matched to a gene. The CDR3 has 14 amino acids.

A few counts support this clone. V usage is TRBV7-9 and J usage is TRBJ2-5; the match to TRBD1 covers 7 bases. Germline CDR1 is SEHNR and CDR2 is FQNEAQ (reference sequence). Losses at the gene ends were 7 bases for V and 6 bases for J; bases not matched to a gene: 5. CDR3 size: 12 residues. The chain's CDR3 is CASNDRVQTQYF. The DNA for the CDR3 is TGTGCCAGCAACGACAGGGTGCAGACCCAGTACTTC.

The chain is built from TRBV6-5 and TRBJ1-1; D is ambiguous. The CDR3 contains 13 residues. The germline V and J ends were trimmed by 7 bases and 2 bases, with 11 bases remaining between them. CDR1 and CDR2 (germline): MNHEY, SVGAGI. CDR3 region: CASTETGNTEAFF. Written as DNA, the CDR3 is TGTGCCAGCACCGAGACTGGAAACACTGAAGCTTTCTTT.